A single sample is the source of the 8 T cell receptor beta chains below, sequenced in a study of human T cells and chemical hapten exposure. Documented time point: patch test 1, 2 weeks after DPC sensitization. As to treatment: therapeutic diphenylcyclopropenone sensitization with weekly scalp DPC. TCRdb re-called the RACE reads through MiXCR, storing one row per CDR3 protein. The sample comprises around 53,000 distinct CDR3 sequences, about 10% of which are singletons, and around 4.5% rests with the top ten. This specimen consisted of whole blood, obtained in connection with sensitization to the hapten diphenylcyclopropenone (DPC). All receptors derive from a woman aged 45 to 65 with alopecia areata. Some clones in this sample may be carry-over from other donors' samples.

This clonotype was recorded many times. This sequence joins TRBV4-3 and TRBJ2-1, with 8 nucleotides matching TRBD1. Germline values: CDR1 LGHNA, CDR2 YSLEER. The CDR3 runs to 17 residues. V gave up 0 bases and J gave up 3 bases; unmatched junction bases: 7. The CDR3 sequence: CASSQERPGQDYNEQFF. CDR3 coding DNA: TGCGCCAGCAGCCAAGAGAGACCGGGACAGGACTACAATGAGCAGTTCTTC.

This clonotype was counted ten times or more. The chain couples TRBV19 to TRBJ2-5; no reliable D call. In germline, CDR1 is LNHDA, CDR2 SQIVND (reference sequence). V was clipped by 5 bases and J by 0 bases, with 10 bases between them. The CDR3 length is 14 residues. The CDR3: CASSLGRDQETQYF. The DNA of the CDR3 is TGTGCCAGTAGTTTAGGCCGGGACCAAGAGACCCAGTACTTC.

This clonotype showed up many times. The rearrangement joins TRBV7-2 to TRBJ1-1; a weak D match, TRBD1 (6 bases). The ends were cut back, 2 bases at V and 1 base at J, with 8 bases in the middle. Germline assignment: CDR1 SGHTA and CDR2 FQGNSA. This CDR3 comprises 14 residues. The CDR3 DNA is TGTGCCAGCAGCTTACAGGGACAGAACACTGAAGCTTTCTTT. Translated: CASSLQGQNTEAFF.

In this sample, this clonotype turned up many times. This chain joins TRBV20-1 and TRBJ2-7; 8 bases line up with TRBD1. This CDR3 spans 13 amino acids. The V gene end was trimmed by 6 bases and the J gene end by 6 bases; junction bases not matched to a gene: 10. CDR1 and CDR2 from the germline V gene are DFQATT and SNEGSKA (reference sequence). CDR3 sequence reads: CSAEGQTGVEQYF. CDR3 nucleotides: TGCAGTGCAGAAGGCCAGACAGGGGTCGAGCAGTACTTC.

This clonotype was picked up many times. The chain combines TRBV29-1 with TRBJ2-7, with D hard to call. Looked up from germline, CDR1 is SQVTM and CDR2 is ANQGSEA. V lost 5 bases and J 1 base, leaving 6 bases between the germline ends. The CDR3 extends over 11 amino acids. Written as DNA, the CDR3 is TGCAGCGTTCAAATGTCCTACGAGCAGTACTTC. This codes for CSVQMSYEQYF.

By its share, this clonotype is medium-sized. J is TRBJ2-1 and V is TRBV7-9, with D uncertain. CDR3 length: 15 amino acids. Germline CDR1 reads SEHNR; CDR2 reads FQNEAQ (reference sequence). Between the trimmed V and J ends, which lost 5 bases and 0 bases, there was a span of 11 bases. The CDR3 DNA is TGTGCCAGCAGCCAGAGCGAGAGCTCCTACAATGAGCAGTTCTTC. It is translated as CASSQSESSYNEQFF.

This clonotype was seen many times. The rearrangement joins TRBV7-2 to TRBJ2-1; 8 bases align to TRBD2. CDR1 and CDR2 from the germline V gene are SGHTA and FQGNSA. The CDR3 runs 15 residues. Trimming cost V 1 base and J 6 bases; bases outside gene matches: 5. The CDR3 is CASSLVSSGFNEQFF. CDR3 nucleotides: TGTGCCAGCAGCTTAGTGTCTAGCGGGTTCAATGAGCAGTTCTTC.

This chain uses TRBV15 with TRBJ2-1; 7 bases match TRBD2. Germline CDR1 is LNHNV and CDR2 is YYDKDF (reference sequence). Trimming removed 3 bases from V and 7 bases from J; junction bases left unmatched: 15. The CDR3 totals 17 residues. The CDR3 DNA sequence: TGTGCCACCAGCAGGGGGACTACACATCCCTACGGGAATGAGCAGTTCTTC. Its translation: CATSRGTTHPYGNEQFF.